One sample yielded the 7 T cell receptor beta chains listed below, sequenced in a study of blood T cells in healthy people across ages. The use of a sample-barcoded 5' primer and a J-beta primer mix characterized a second PCR of roughly 6 to 11 cycles. TCRdb re-analysed the 5' RACE reads in MiXCR, keeping a single row per CDR3 protein. This sample has about a million distinct CDR3 sequences, with about 48% found just once. Sequenced material: blood. These receptors all stem from a man aged 25 to 45 in good health.

With regard to this clonotype: The junction shows a germline mismatch at one end, possibly a read error. The chain couples TRBV6-1 to TRBJ2-4; 13 nucleotides align to TRBD2. CDR3 size: 17 residues. Germline CDR1 and CDR2: MNHNS and SASEGT. In DNA, the CDR3 is TGTCCCAGCAGTCAGACTAGCGGGGGGCTAGCCAAAAACATTCAGTACTTC. Translation gives CPSSQTSGGLAKNIQYF.

V and J are TRBV5-1 and TRBJ2-7, with D perhaps assigned TRBD1 or TRBD2 (5 bases each). Trimming removed 4 bases at V and 7 bases at J, with 18 bases between. The CDR3 is 14 residues long. The germline V gene has CDR1 SGHRS and CDR2 YFSETQ. CDR3 bases: TGCGCCAGCAGCGCCGGGACGTCCATCGTTGAGCAGTACTTC. This encodes CASSAGTSIVEQYF.

As regards this clonotype: At one end, the junction sequence differs from germline, possibly due to a read error. V usage is TRBV7-2 and J usage is TRBJ1-2, with 8 bases identical to TRBD1. This CDR3 region has 13 residues. CDR1 SGHTA and CDR2 FQGNSA come from the germline V gene. CDR3: CAGSSGQGQGYTF. The DNA of the CDR3 is TGTGCCGGCAGCTCCGGACAGGGTCAGGGCTACACCTTC.

The chain recombines TRBV29-1 with TRBJ1-1; D uncertain. Germline V gene sequence: CDR1 SQVTM, CDR2 ANQGSEA. Between the trimmed V and J ends, which lost 1 base and 0 bases, there was a span of 9 bases. The CDR3 extends over 14 amino acids. CDR3 loop: CSVEVRRMNTEAFF. Here the CDR3 DNA reads TGCAGCGTTGAAGTGCGGCGGATGAACACTGAAGCTTTCTTT.

This clonotype was found once. The CDR3 DNA sequence: TGTGCCAGCAGCGGGGATGGGGAATCACCCCTCCACTTT. The encoded protein is CASSGDGESPLHF. The chain employs TRBV11-2 and TRBJ1-6; D call uncertain. The germline V and J ends were trimmed by 5 bases and 10 bases, with 12 bases remaining between them. Germline loops: CDR1 SGHAT, CDR2 FQNNGV. The CDR3 is 13 residues long.

The chain links TRBV20-1 to TRBJ1-5; D is unclear. Germline V lookup: CDR1 DFQATT, CDR2 SNEGSKA (reference sequence). Trimming removed 6 bases at V and 0 bases at J, with 15 bases between. The CDR3 is 15 amino acids. The CDR3 bases are TGCAGTGCCACTGTGCCGGGTCGTAGCAATCAGCCCCAGCATTTT. As protein: CSATVPGRSNQPQHF.

This clonotype was counted a few times. The chain has TRBV28 and TRBJ2-7; 7 bases are a match to TRBD2. V lost 8 bases, J lost 2 bases, and 3 bases stayed unmatched. The germline V gene encodes CDR1 MDHEN and CDR2 SYDVKM. The CDR3 covers 12 residues. The CDR3 region is CASRAGTYEQYF. The CDR3 DNA reads as TGTGCCAGCCGAGCGGGGACCTACGAGCAGTACTTC.